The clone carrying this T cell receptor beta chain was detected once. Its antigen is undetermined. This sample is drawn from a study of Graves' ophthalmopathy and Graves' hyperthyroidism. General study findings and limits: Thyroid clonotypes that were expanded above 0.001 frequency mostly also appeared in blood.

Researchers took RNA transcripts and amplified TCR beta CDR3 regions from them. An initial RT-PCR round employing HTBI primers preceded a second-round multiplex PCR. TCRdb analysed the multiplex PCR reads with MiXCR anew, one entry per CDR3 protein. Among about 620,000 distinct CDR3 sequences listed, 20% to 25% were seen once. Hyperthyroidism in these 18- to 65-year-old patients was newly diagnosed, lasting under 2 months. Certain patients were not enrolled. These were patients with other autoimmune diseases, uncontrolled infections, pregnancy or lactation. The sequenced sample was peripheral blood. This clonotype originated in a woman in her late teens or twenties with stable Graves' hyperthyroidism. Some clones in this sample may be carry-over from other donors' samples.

CDR3 DNA sequence: TGTGCCAGCAGCTTATCGGGGCACTCCTACGAGCAGTACTTC. This sequence encodes CASSLSGHSYEQYF. This chain connects TRBV11-2 to TRBJ2-7, with D possibly called TRBD1 or TRBD2 (5 bases each). CDR3 length equals 14 residues. Per germline, CDR1 SGHAT and CDR2 FQNNGV. Trimming took 2 bases from V and 0 from J, leaving 8 bases between them.